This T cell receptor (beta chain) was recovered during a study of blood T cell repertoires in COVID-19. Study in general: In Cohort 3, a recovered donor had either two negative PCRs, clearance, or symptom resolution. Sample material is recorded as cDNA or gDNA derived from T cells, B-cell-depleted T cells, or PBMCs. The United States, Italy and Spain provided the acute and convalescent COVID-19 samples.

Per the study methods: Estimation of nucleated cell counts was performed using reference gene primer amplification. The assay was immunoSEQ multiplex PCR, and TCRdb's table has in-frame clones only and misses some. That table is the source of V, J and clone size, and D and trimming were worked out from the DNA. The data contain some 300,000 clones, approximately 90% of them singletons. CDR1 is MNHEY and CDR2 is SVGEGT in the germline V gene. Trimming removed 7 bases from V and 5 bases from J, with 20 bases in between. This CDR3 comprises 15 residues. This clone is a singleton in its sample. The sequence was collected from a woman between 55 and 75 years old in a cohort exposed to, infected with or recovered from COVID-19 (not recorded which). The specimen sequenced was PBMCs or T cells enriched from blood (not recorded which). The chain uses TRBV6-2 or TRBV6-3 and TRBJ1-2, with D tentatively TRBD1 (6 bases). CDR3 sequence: CASTPSGGRGYGYTF. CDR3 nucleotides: TGTGCCAGCACCCCGTCGGGGGGGCGCGGATATGGCTACACCTTC.